Presented here are 16 T cell receptor beta chains from one specimen sequenced in a study of blood T cell repertoires in COVID-19. Assay: immunoSEQ multiplex PCR; the TCRdb copy retains only in-frame clones and omits some. In the table there are approximately 240,000 clones, approximately 91% of which are singletons. The sample comprised peripheral blood. The source of these receptors is a woman aged 40 to 50 who had recovered from COVID-19.

J is TRBJ1-1 and V is TRBV27; TRBD1 is a possible D gene (5 bases). V was cut by 5 bases and J by 11 bases, with 15 bases left in between. The CDR3 contains 12 residues. Germline values: CDR1 MNHEY, CDR2 SMNVEV (reference sequence). CDR3 sequence (DNA): TGTGCCAGCAGTCCGCGTGGGGGGAGGGCTTTCTTT. It translates to CASSPRGGRAFF.

The V call is TRBV24-1, the J call TRBJ2-1, with D perhaps TRBD2 (5 bases). Germline CDR1 KGHDR, CDR2 SFDVKD. The CDR3 extends over 18 amino acids. V lost 2 bases, J lost 0 bases, and 16 bases lay in between. The CDR3 sequence: CATSDSLNAGSSYNEQFF. In DNA form, the CDR3 reads TGTGCCACCAGTGATTCGCTTAACGCGGGCAGCTCCTACAATGAGCAGTTCTTC.

The chain employs TRBV12-3 or TRBV12-4 and TRBJ1-3; D is unclear. This CDR3 is built from 12 residues. The V gene lost 7 bases and the J gene lost 3 bases, with 7 bases spanning the gap. The CDR3 coding sequence is TGTGCCAGCATAGTTGGTGGAAACACCATATATTTT. Amino acid sequence: CASIVGGNTIYF.

The chain carries TRBV5-1 and TRBJ2-3; 15 bases map to TRBD2. Germline V gives CDR1 SGHRS, CDR2 YFSETQ. The CDR3 contains 18 residues. V shed 2 bases, J shed 4 bases, and the junction held 8 bases outside the gene matches. The CDR3 reads CASSLLPGLAGGSDTQYF. CDR3 nucleotides: TGCGCCAGCAGCTTACTGCCGGGACTAGCGGGAGGTTCAGATACGCAGTATTTT.

V and J are TRBV11-3 and TRBJ2-4; a possible D gene is TRBD2 (5 bases). The germline V and J ends were trimmed by 0 bases and 12 bases, with 12 bases remaining between them. CDR3 length equals 13 residues. Germline CDR1 reads SGHNT; CDR2 reads YENEEA. CDR3 loop: CASSLDPRGSQYF. The CDR3 DNA follows: TGTGCCAGCAGCTTAGATCCACGAGGGTCTCAGTACTTC. Combining the CDR3 with reference TRBV11-3 and TRBJ2-4 gives the whole variable domain EAGVVQSPRYKIIEKKQPVAFWCNPISGHNTLYWYLQNLGQGPELLIRYENEEAVDDSQLPKDRFSAERLKGVDSTLKIQPAELGDSAVYLCASSLDPRGSQYFGAGTRLSVL.

This chain links TRBV10-1 with TRBJ2-5; a possible D gene is TRBD2 (5 bases). The CDR3 is 14 amino acids. Looked up from germline, CDR1 is WNHNN and CDR2 is SYGVQD (reference sequence). Trimming cost V 4 bases and J 5 bases, with 14 bases left between them. This CDR3 is CASSAFPKRETQYF. The CDR3 region has the DNA TGCGCCAGCAGTGCCTTCCCAAAGCGGGAGACCCAGTACTTC.

The chain couples TRBV9 to TRBJ2-1; D may be TRBD2 (5 bases). Germline CDR1 reads SGDLS; CDR2 reads YYNGEE. Trimming took off 0 bases at V and 0 bases at J, with 10 bases between the two ends. This CDR3 is 16 amino acids long. Here the CDR3 reads CASSVGEQPSYNEQFF. CDR3 bases: TGTGCCAGCAGCGTAGGGGAGCAGCCCTCCTACAATGAGCAGTTCTTC.

The chain is built from TRBV4-1 and TRBJ2-5; D is possibly TRBD1 (6 bases). The germline gives CDR1 MGHRA, CDR2 YSYEKL. This CDR3 contains 16 residues. V dropped 1 base and J dropped 1 base, with 13 bases sitting between them. CDR3 sequence (DNA): TGCGCCAGCAGCCAAGCACCAACAGGGTCCCAAGAGACCCAGTACTTC. It translates to CASSQAPTGSQETQYF.

This clone is a singleton in its sample. The V call is TRBV4-3, the J call TRBJ1-6, with D tentatively TRBD1 (6 bases). Trimming took 1 base from V and 9 from J, leaving 13 bases between them. The length of the CDR3 is 15 residues. The germline V gene has CDR1 LGHNA and CDR2 YSLEER. CDR3 in amino acids: CASSQVLQGSSPLHF. The CDR3 region has the DNA TGCGCCAGCAGCCAAGTCTTACAGGGAAGTTCACCCCTCCACTTT.

This chain links TRBV6-5 with TRBJ2-1; TRBD1 matches 8 bases. The CDR3 totals 16 residues. Germline V lookup: CDR1 MNHEY, CDR2 SVGAGI. The V gene end was trimmed by 2 bases and the J gene end by 5 bases; junction bases not matched to a gene: 8. This CDR3 reads CASSYRFGTGDNEQFF. As DNA, the CDR3 is TGTGCCAGCAGTTACCGGTTCGGGACAGGTGACAATGAGCAGTTCTTC.

In its sample, this clone was seen a few times. The chain uses TRBV7-6 and TRBJ2-2; TRBD2 might be the D (5 bases). The CDR3 has 14 amino acids. V was shortened by 5 bases and J by 7 bases, with 14 bases between the two germline ends. Germline CDR1 SGHVS, CDR2 FNYEAQ. The CDR3 protein is CASSMGVRDGELFF. CDR3 nucleotide sequence: TGTGCCAGCAGCATGGGCGTACGGGACGGGGAGCTGTTTTTT.

The chain carries TRBV19 and TRBJ1-2; 8 nucleotides line up with TRBD1. The germline gives CDR1 LNHDA, CDR2 SQIVND (reference sequence). This CDR3 has 14 residues. V lost 3 bases, J lost 3 bases, and 3 bases stayed unmatched. In DNA form, the CDR3 reads TGTGCCAGTAGTATCACGGGACAGGACTATGGCTACACCTTC. This codes for CASSITGQDYGYTF.

J is TRBJ2-3 and V is TRBV18, with 12 bases identical to TRBD1. With V trimmed by 8 bases and J by 4 bases, 10 bases remained unmatched. The CDR3 covers 16 residues. CDR1 is KGHSH, CDR2 LQKENI, per germline. Here the CDR3 reads CASPNTGTGGADTQYF. CDR3 sequence (DNA): TGTGCCAGCCCCAATACCGGGACAGGGGGCGCAGATACGCAGTATTTT.

The chain links TRBV19 to TRBJ2-1; 10 nucleotides agree with TRBD2. V lost 5 bases and J lost 0; bases outside the gene matches: 7. The germline CDR1 and CDR2 sequences are LNHDA and SQIVND (reference sequence). The CDR3 is made up of 17 amino acids. CDR3 bases: TGTGCCAGTAGTCCCCGGACTAGCGGCTTCTCCTACAATGAGCAGTTCTTC. It is translated as CASSPRTSGFSYNEQFF.

This rearrangement joins TRBV4-2 to TRBJ2-3; D is possibly TRBD2 (6 bases). The CDR3 loop spans 15 amino acids. The germline V and J ends were trimmed by 2 bases and 7 bases, with 16 bases remaining between them. CDR1 LGHNA and CDR2 YNFKEQ come from the germline V gene. This CDR3 is CASSQRDFPGHTQYF. The CDR3 DNA is TGTGCCAGCAGCCAAAGGGACTTCCCAGGCCATACGCAGTATTTT.

The V and J genes are TRBV12-3 or TRBV12-4 and TRBJ1-5; TRBD1 matches at 7 bases. This CDR3 is built from 12 residues. The V and J ends lost 5 bases and 7 bases, in that order; junction bases with no gene match: 2. This chain's CDR3 is CASSRGQQPQHF. DNA of the CDR3: TGTGCCAGCAGTAGGGGACAGCAGCCCCAGCATTTT.